This T cell receptor beta chain was profiled in a study of blood T cell repertoires in COVID-19. Across the study: Spain, Italy and the United States supplied samples that represented acute and convalescent COVID-19. T cells, B-cell-depleted T cells, or PBMCs provided the cDNA or gDNA that served as material.

Per the study methods: Amplifying reference gene primers gave estimates of nucleated cell counts. Clones were sequenced by immunoSEQ multiplex PCR, and TCRdb holds only the in-frame ones, with some missing. That table gives V, J and clone size, and the DNA gave D and trimming. The sample has a few hundred thousand clones, more than 75% seen once; the top ten hold about 2.9%. In this sample, this clone turned up once. The CDR3 is 13 residues long. After removal of 4 bases from V and 7 bases from J, the junction contained 3 bases not matched to a gene. Germline CDR1 and CDR2: MNHEY and SVGEGT. The chain is built from TRBV6-2 or TRBV6-3 and TRBJ2-1; 8 positions match TRBD1. The sequence was obtained from a man in his 60s with acute or convalescent COVID-19. Sequenced: peripheral blood. The CDR3: CASSWDRSNEQFF. CDR3 nucleotides: TGTGCCAGCAGTTGGGACAGGTCTAATGAGCAGTTCTTC.